This TCR beta chain appears in the sequencing data of a study of PD-1 blockade in classical Hodgkin lymphoma. Study-level findings and limits: Those patients who began receiving nivolumab less than 1 year after ASCT had lower diversity, and they were excluded. Repertoire difference causes, possibly disease activity or prior therapy, remain undefined. Relapsed/refractory patients reportedly had the lowest baseline TCR diversity, below newly diagnosed patients, who were below healthy donors. CD8+ TCR diversity did not rise significantly by C4D1, unlike CD4+.

Clones were sequenced by immunoSEQ multiplex PCR, and TCRdb holds only the in-frame ones, with some missing. Of roughly 140,000 clones in the sample, just under 80% were seen once. Each and every patient relapsed after autologous stem cell transplantation, and patients got differing brentuximab vedotin exposure. Details on this clone: The antigen remains undetermined. This sample also contains other DNA sequences that code for the same CDR3.

Material: peripheral blood mononuclear cells (PBMCs), obtained before the second cycle of nivolumab. This TCR came from a human donor with classical Hodgkin lymphoma.

The CDR3 region is CASVPGGTYNEQFF. CDR3 bases: TGTGCCAGCGTTCCCGGAGGAACCTACAATGAGCAGTTCTTC. The chain has TRBV19 and TRBJ2-1; the D gene is possibly TRBD2 (5 bases). CDR3 length: 14 amino acids. V lost 9 bases, J lost 2 bases, and 14 bases lay in between. CDR1 and CDR2 (germline): LNHDA, SQIVND (reference sequence).